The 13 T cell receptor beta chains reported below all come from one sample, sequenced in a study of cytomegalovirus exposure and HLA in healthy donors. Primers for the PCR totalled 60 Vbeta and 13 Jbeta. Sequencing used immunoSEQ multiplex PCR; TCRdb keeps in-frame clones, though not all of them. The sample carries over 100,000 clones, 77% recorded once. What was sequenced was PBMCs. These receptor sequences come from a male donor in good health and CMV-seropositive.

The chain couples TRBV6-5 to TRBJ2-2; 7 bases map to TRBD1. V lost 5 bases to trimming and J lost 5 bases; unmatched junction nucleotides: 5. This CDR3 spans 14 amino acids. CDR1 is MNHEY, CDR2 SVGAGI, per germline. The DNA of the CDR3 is TGTGCCAGCAGTGACAGGGATCAAACCGGGGAGCTGTTTTTT. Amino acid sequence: CASSDRDQTGELFF.

CDR3 sequence (DNA): TGTGCCAGCATCGTCCCGGGACACCAGTTTGAAGCTTTCTTT. Its protein product is CASIVPGHQFEAFF. The chain joins TRBV28 to TRBJ1-1, with D perhaps matching TRBD1 (6 bases). Trimming shortened V by 7 bases and J by 7 bases, and 19 bases separated the two germline ends. CDR1 and CDR2 (germline): MDHEN, SYDVKM. The CDR3 extends over 14 amino acids.

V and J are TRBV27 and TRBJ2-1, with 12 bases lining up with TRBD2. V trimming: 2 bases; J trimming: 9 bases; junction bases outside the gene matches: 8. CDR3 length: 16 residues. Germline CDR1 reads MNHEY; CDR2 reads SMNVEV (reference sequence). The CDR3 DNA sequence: TGTGCCAGCAGTTTAGAAGCTAGCGGGAGGGGGGGTGAGCAGTTCTTC. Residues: CASSLEASGRGGEQFF.

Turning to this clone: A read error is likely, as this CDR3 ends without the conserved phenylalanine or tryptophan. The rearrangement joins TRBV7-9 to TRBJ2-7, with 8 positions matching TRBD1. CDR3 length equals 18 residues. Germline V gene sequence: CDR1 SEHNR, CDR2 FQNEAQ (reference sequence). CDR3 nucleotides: TGTTCCAGCAGCCCCCGCCGGGACAGGTCCCTTAGCTCCTACGAGCAGTACTCC. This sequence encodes CSSSPRRDRSLSSYEQYS.

CDR3 nucleotide sequence: TGTGCCAGTAGTCAGGGTTGGAGCACAGATACGCAGTATTTT. Protein sequence: CASSQGWSTDTQYF. V gene TRBV19 combines with J gene TRBJ2-3; tentative D call: TRBD1 (5 bases). The V gene lost 5 bases and the J gene lost 0 bases, with 9 bases spanning the gap. Germline assignment: CDR1 LNHDA and CDR2 SQIVND (reference sequence). The CDR3 sequence is 14 residues long. The entire variable domain, with the rest obtained from reference TRBV19 and TRBJ2-3, is as follows: DGGITQSPKYLFRKEGQNVTLSCEQNLNHDAMYWYRQDPGQGLRLIYYSQIVNDFQKGDIAEGYSVSREKKESFPLTVTSAQKNPTAFYLCASSQGWSTDTQYFGPGTRLTVL.

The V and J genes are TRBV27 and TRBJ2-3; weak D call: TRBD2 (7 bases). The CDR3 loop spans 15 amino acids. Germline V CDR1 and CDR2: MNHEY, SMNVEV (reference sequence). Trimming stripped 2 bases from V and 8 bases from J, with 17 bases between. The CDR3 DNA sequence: TGTGCCAGCAGTTTACTAGCGGTCGAAGGGGGTACGCAGTATTTT. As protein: CASSLLAVEGGTQYF.

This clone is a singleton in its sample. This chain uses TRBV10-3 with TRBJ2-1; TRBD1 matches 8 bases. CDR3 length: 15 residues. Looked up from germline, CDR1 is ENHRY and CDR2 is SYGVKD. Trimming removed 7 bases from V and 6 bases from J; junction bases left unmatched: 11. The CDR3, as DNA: TGTGCCATCAACCAAGGACAGGGATTTGGCAATGAGCAGTTCTTC. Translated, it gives CAINQGQGFGNEQFF.

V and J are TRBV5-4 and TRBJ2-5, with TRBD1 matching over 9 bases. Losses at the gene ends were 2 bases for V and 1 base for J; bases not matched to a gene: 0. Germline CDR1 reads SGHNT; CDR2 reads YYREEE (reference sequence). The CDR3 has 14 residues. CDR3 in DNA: TGTGCCAGCAGCTTACAGGGGGCCCAAGAGACCCAGTACTTC. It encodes CASSLQGAQETQYF.

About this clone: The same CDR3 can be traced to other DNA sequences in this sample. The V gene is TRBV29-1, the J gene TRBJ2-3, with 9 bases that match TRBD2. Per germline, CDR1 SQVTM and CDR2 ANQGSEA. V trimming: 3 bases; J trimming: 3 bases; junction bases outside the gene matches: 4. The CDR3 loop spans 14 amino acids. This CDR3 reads CSVEGSGSTDTQYF. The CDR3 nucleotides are TGCAGCGTTGAGGGTAGCGGGAGTACAGATACGCAGTATTTT.

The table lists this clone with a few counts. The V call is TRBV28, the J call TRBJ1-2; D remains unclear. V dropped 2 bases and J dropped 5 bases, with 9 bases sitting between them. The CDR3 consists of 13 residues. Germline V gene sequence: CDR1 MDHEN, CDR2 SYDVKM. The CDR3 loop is CASSLITVYGYTF. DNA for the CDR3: TGTGCCAGCAGTTTAATTACGGTTTATGGCTACACCTTC.

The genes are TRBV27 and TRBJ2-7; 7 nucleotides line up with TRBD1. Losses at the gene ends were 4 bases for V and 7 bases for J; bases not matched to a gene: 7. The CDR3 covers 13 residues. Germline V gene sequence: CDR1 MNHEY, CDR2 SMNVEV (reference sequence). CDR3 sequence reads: CASSSGGVWEQYF. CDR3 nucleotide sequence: TGTGCCAGCAGTTCAGGGGGAGTTTGGGAGCAGTACTTC.

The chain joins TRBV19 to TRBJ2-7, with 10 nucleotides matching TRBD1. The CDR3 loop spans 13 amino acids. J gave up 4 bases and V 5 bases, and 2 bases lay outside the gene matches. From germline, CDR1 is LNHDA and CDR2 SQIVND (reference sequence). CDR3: CASSQGQGYEQYF. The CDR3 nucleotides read TGTGCCAGTAGTCAGGGACAGGGGTACGAGCAGTACTTC.

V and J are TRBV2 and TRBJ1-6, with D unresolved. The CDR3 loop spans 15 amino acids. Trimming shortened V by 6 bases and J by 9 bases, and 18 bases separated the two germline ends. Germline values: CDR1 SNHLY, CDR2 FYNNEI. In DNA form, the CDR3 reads TGTGCCAGCAGCCTCGGCTCTGATAGCGGTTCACCCCTCCACTTT. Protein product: CASSLGSDSGSPLHF.